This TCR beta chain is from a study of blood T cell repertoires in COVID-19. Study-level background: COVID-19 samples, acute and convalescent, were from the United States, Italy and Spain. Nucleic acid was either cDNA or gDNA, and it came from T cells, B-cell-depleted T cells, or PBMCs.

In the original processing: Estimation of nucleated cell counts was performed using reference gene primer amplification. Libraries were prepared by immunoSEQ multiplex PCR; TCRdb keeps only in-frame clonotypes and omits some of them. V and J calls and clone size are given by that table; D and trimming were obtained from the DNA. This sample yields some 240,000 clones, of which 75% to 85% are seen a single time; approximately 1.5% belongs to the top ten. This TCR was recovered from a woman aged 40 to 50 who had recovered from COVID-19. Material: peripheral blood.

The CDR3 DNA is TGCGCCAGCAGCCGTACCGGACAGGCCCAGGGGGCTGAAGCTTTCTTT. Protein sequence: CASSRTGQAQGAEAFF. The rearrangement joins TRBV5-1 to TRBJ1-1; 7 bases agree with TRBD1. J gave up 6 bases and V 4 bases, and 15 bases lay outside the gene matches. The CDR3 contains 16 residues. Germline V CDR1 and CDR2: SGHRS, YFSETQ.